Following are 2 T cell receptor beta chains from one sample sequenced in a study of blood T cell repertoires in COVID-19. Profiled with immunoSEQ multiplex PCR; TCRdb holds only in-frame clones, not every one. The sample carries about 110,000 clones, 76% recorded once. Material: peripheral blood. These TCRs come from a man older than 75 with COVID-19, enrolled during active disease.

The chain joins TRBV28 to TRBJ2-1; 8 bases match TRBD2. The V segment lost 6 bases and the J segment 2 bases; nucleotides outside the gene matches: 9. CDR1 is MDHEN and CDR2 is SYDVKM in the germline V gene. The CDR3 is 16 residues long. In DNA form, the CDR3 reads TGTGCCAGCAGGCCGAAAGAGGGACTAGCCTACAATGAGCAGTTCTTC. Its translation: CASRPKEGLAYNEQFF.

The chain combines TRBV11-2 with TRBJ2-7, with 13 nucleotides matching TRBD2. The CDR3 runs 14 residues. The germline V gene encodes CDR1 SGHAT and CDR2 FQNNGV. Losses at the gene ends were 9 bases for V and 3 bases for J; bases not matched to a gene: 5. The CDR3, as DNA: TGTGCCAGGAGGACTAGCGGGAGTCTCTACGAGCAGTACTTC. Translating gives CARRTSGSLYEQYF. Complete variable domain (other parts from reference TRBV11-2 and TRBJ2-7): EAGVAQSPRYKIIEKRQSVAFWCNPISGHATLYWYQQILGQGPKLLIQFQNNGVVDDSQLPKDRFSAERLKGVDSTLKIQPAKLEDSAVYLCARRTSGSLYEQYFGPGTRLTVT.